By share, the clone carrying this T cell receptor (beta chain) counts as medium-sized. The data are from a study of HIV-infected patients and healthy controls. Deletions cut 0 bases from V and 7 bases from J, with 12 bases between. The CDR3 has 14 amino acids. Germline V lookup: CDR1 KGHSH, CDR2 LQKENI. A single record per CDR3 protein comes from TCRdb applying MiXCR to the 5' RACE reads. The data hold tens of thousands of distinct CDR3 sequences, with approximately 21% observed a single time. V usage is TRBV18 and J usage is TRBJ1-1; D gene unclear. This TCR was recovered from a human donor in good health. Input material: CD4+ T cells from blood. DNA for the CDR3: TGTGCCAGCTCACCACCGAATTCGTTACGTGAAGCTTTCTTT. Residues: CASSPPNSLREAFF.